This T cell receptor beta chain was recovered during a study of OX40 agonist ivuxolimab in advanced cancers. In terms of the full investigation: The costimulatory receptor OX40 (CD134) was targeted by ivuxolimab, a fully human IgG2 agonistic monoclonal antibody. Intravenous ivuxolimab was administered to patients every 2 weeks at six dose levels: 0.01, 0.1, 0.3, 1.5, 3 and 10 mg/kg. Among the roughly 50 dose-escalation patients, around 19 had hepatocellular carcinoma, approximately 15 melanoma, 9 renal cell carcinoma and 9 head and neck cancer. A male proportion of roughly 80% and a mean age of approximately 61 years, ranging from about 20 to 80, were recorded for the dose-escalation cohort. Patients were allowed to have had prior anti-PD-1, anti-PD-L1 or anti-CTLA-4 therapy, and 30% to 50% of the dose-escalation patients had previously received checkpoint inhibitors. Partial responses were achieved by three dose-escalation patients, of whom one had hepatocellular carcinoma and two had cutaneous melanoma. The point of sequencing TCRbeta in the periphery was to test whether ivuxolimab changed TCR sequence diversity and drove clonal T-cell expansion. The paper reports the monotherapy dose-escalation portion (N ≈ 50 patients) of the phase I ivuxolimab trial.

Patients with a history of autoimmune disease or receiving systemic immunosuppression were excluded from the trial. Peripheral blood for TCR sequencing was drawn from every dose cohort at baseline, at cycle 4 day 1 and at cycle 7 day 1. The samples were taken from a phase I, first-in-human, multicenter, open-label dose-escalation trial of ivuxolimab. The trial enrolled adults with locally advanced or metastatic head and neck squamous cell, hepatocellular, melanoma or renal cell carcinoma. CD4+ and CD8+ T cells were sorted separately from peripheral blood before TCR sequencing. For this clone: What this receptor recognizes is not known. A junction end diverges from the germline sequence, so it may reflect a read error.

General findings and caveats noted by the study authors: In the 0.1-3.0 mg/kg groups, partial responders had among the lowest normalized peripheral clonal expansion, particularly in CD8+ T cells. Low levels of normalized T-cell clonal expansion were also seen in some nonresponding patients. On average, CD8+ T cells showed more expanded clones than CD4+ T cells after ivuxolimab. The antigen specificity of the peripheral T cells that underwent clonal expansion was not determined. At doses of 0.1 to 3.0 mg/kg, clonal expansion of both CD4+ and CD8+ T cells in blood was seen between baseline and week 6.

Taken from the germline V gene (reference sequence), the CDR1 and CDR2 loops are SSHAT and FNYEAQ. The CDR3 contains 16 residues, cysteine and phenylalanine counted. Just the 48-base CDR3 DNA is kept, in frame starting at base 1. For sequencing of the TCRbeta CDR3 region, genomic DNA was extracted from the sorted cells. TCRbeta CDR3 regions were sequenced using the immunoSEQ Assay. The immuneACCESS repertoire file appears here via TCRdb, limited to in-frame rearrangements. These files lack a portion of the clones; in checked studies, under half of the deficit traces to unresolved V genes, and the cause of the others is not known. For this sample the table gives 96,000 or so clones, of which roughly 88% were detected only once. Together, the top ten hold roughly 1.6% of the sample.

The TCR originated in an adult with an advanced solid tumor such as melanoma, head and neck, liver or kidney cancer. The rearrangement combines TRBV7-7 with TRBJ2-1, with 13 bases matching TRBD2. The material was CD4+ or CD8+ T cells sorted from blood, obtained in a trial of the OX40 agonist ivuxolimab. The DNA reads as follows: TGTGCTAGCAGCTTTGGGACTAGCGGGGCTTACAATGAGCAGTTCTTC. This is translated as CASSFGTSGAYNEQFF.